This T cell receptor (beta chain) was profiled in a study of technical replicates of blood from four donors. Germline V gene sequence: CDR1 SNHLY, CDR2 FYNNEI. V dropped 6 bases and J dropped 0 bases, with 8 bases sitting between them. The CDR3 has 14 amino acids. TCRdb's table, derived via immunoSEQ multiplex PCR, lists solely in-frame clones and lacks some. The sample shows about 79,000 clones, 94% of them seen only once. This clonotype originated in a human donor in good health. The V gene is TRBV2, the J gene TRBJ1-4, with D maybe TRBD1 (5 bases). Sequences were obtained from T cells isolated from PBMCs. In DNA, the CDR3 is TGTGCCAGCAGAGACAGTACAACTAATGAAAAACTGTTTTTT. It specifies CASRDSTTNEKLFF.